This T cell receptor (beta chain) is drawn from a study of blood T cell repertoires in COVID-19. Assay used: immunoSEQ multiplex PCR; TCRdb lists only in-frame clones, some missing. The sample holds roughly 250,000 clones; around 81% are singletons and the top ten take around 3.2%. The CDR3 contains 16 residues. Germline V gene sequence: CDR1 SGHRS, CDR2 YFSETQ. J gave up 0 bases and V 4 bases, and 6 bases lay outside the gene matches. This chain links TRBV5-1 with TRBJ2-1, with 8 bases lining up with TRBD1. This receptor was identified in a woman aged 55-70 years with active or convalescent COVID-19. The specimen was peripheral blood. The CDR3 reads CASSTRQGSSYNEQFF. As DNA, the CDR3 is TGCGCCAGCAGCACCCGACAGGGGAGCTCCTACAATGAGCAGTTCTTC.